This passage covers 12 T cell receptor beta chains from one sample sequenced in a study of response to subunit inactivated influenza vaccine. TCRdb recomputed calls from the RT-PCR reads with MiXCR, one row per CDR3 protein. The repertoire has some 500,000 distinct CDR3 sequences, more than 15% of them found once; the top ten carry around 3%. The input for sequencing was CD4+ T cells sorted from PBMCs, taken approximately 25 months after vaccination. The receptor source for this set is a man between 50 and 75 years old who received an inactivated influenza vaccine.

In its sample, this clonotype was seen a few times. This chain links TRBV7-2 with TRBJ2-1, with a tentative D call TRBD1 (5 bases). The ends were cut back, 5 bases at V and 6 bases at J, with 17 bases in the middle. Looked up from germline, CDR1 is SGHTA and CDR2 is FQGNSA. This CDR3 spans 15 amino acids. This CDR3 is CASSLDSLGFNEQFF. CDR3 coding DNA: TGTGCCAGCAGCCTAGACAGCCTTGGCTTCAATGAGCAGTTCTTC. The full variable domain, with the rest looked up from reference TRBV7-2 and TRBJ2-1, is GAGVSQSPSNKVTEKGKDVELRCDPISGHTALYWYRQSLGQGLEFLIYFQGNSAPDKSGLPSDRFSAERTGGSVSTLTIQRTQQEDSAVYLCASSLDSLGFNEQFFGPGTRLTVL.

This clonotype was detected only a few times. This CDR3 reads CASSARDRYNEQFF. The CDR3 DNA sequence: TGTGCCAGCAGTGCCCGGGACCGCTACAATGAGCAGTTCTTC. The rearrangement links TRBV12-3 or TRBV12-4 to TRBJ2-1; D tentatively reads TRBD1 or TRBD2 (5 bases each). The CDR3 is 14 amino acids. Trimming pared 5 bases from V and 3 bases from J, leaving 11 bases between.

This clonotype was detected only a few times. The chain combines TRBV20-1 with TRBJ2-7, with 8 bases that match TRBD2. Losses at the gene ends were 6 bases for V and 4 bases for J; bases not matched to a gene: 8. The CDR3 loop spans 13 amino acids. Germline lookup yields CDR1 DFQATT and CDR2 SNEGSKA (reference sequence). CDR3 bases: TGCAGTGCGCGGACTAGCCCAAGATACGAGCAGTACTTC. Translation: CSARTSPRYEQYF.

The chain uses TRBV7-2 and TRBJ2-7, with 7 bases fitting TRBD2. The ends lost 8 bases at V and 2 bases at J; junction bases unmatched: 3. The CDR3 contains 12 residues. CDR1 is SGHTA and CDR2 is FQGNSA in the germline V gene. CDR3 residues: CASGGLAYEQYF. In DNA form, the CDR3 reads TGTGCCAGCGGAGGACTAGCCTACGAGCAGTACTTC.

This clonotype was seen a few times. The chain combines TRBV4-1 with TRBJ2-2; tentative D call: TRBD1 (5 bases). V lost 2 bases to trimming and J lost 5 bases, with 15 bases between them. The CDR3 covers 16 residues. CDR1 is MGHRA, CDR2 YSYEKL, per germline. The CDR3 protein is CASSQLPAGNTGELFF. Here the CDR3 DNA reads TGCGCCAGCAGCCAACTCCCGGCAGGGAATACCGGGGAGCTGTTTTTT.

This clonotype was found a few times. The V call is TRBV20-1, the J call TRBJ2-7; 8 bases are shared with TRBD1. V shed 2 bases and J 5 bases; nucleotides not matched to a gene: 8. This CDR3 comprises 14 residues. Germline CDR1 is DFQATT and CDR2 is SNEGSKA (reference sequence). In nucleotides, the CDR3 is TGCAGTGCTAGACCAGACAGGGGACCCCACGAGCAGTACTTC. It encodes CSARPDRGPHEQYF.

The chain joins TRBV4-2 to TRBJ2-3; perhaps TRBD2 as D (6 bases). The CDR3 covers 14 residues. The germline CDR1 and CDR2 sequences are LGHNA and YNFKEQ. Trimming took off 5 bases at V and 0 bases at J, with 9 bases between the two ends. The CDR3 region has the DNA TGTGCCAGCAGCAGGGACTTCAGCACAGATACGCAGTATTTT. Residues: CASSRDFSTDTQYF.

The chain has TRBV5-1 and TRBJ2-3; the match to TRBD2 covers 12 bases. In germline, CDR1 is SGHRS, CDR2 YFSETQ. V trimming: 3 bases; J trimming: 2 bases; junction bases outside the gene matches: 4. The CDR3 contains 16 residues. The CDR3 DNA reads TGCGCCAGCAGCTCTGGACTAGCGGGGACCACAGATACGCAGTATTTT. This translates into CASSSGLAGTTDTQYF.

This clonotype has ten or more counts. The V gene is TRBV10-3, the J gene TRBJ1-5, with 8 bases identical to TRBD1. This CDR3 has 15 amino acids. Germline CDR1 and CDR2: ENHRY and SYGVKD. With 5 bases clipped from V and 2 bases from J, the junction kept 5 bases outside the gene matches. In DNA form, the CDR3 reads TGTGCCATCAGTCCCAGGGGGCAAGGCAATCAGCCCCAGCATTTT. Translation gives CAISPRGQGNQPQHF.

The chain recombines TRBV4-3 with TRBJ1-3; D is uncertain. Trimming took 0 bases from V and 2 from J, leaving 8 bases between them. The length of the CDR3 is 15 residues. CDR1 is LGHNA, CDR2 YSLEER, per germline. This CDR3 reads CASSQDVVPGNTIYF. CDR3 bases: TGCGCCAGCAGCCAAGATGTAGTCCCTGGAAACACCATATATTTT.

This clonotype was recorded many times. This sequence joins TRBV12-3 or TRBV12-4 and TRBJ2-7; the D is unclear. The V end lost 1 base, the J end lost 2 bases, and 9 bases lay between the germline ends. The CDR3 runs 14 residues. This CDR3 reads CASSLGGTTYEQYF. For the CDR3, the DNA is TGTGCCAGCAGTTTAGGCGGCACCACCTACGAGCAGTACTTC.

The chain carries TRBV29-1 and TRBJ1-1, with D maybe TRBD1 (5 bases). This CDR3 region has 12 residues. Germline V gives CDR1 SQVTM, CDR2 ANQGSEA. V was cut by 0 bases and J by 10 bases, with 12 bases left in between. The CDR3 bases are TGCAGCGTTGAAGAGGCAGGGCGGCGAGCTTTCTTT. It codes for CSVEEAGRRAFF.